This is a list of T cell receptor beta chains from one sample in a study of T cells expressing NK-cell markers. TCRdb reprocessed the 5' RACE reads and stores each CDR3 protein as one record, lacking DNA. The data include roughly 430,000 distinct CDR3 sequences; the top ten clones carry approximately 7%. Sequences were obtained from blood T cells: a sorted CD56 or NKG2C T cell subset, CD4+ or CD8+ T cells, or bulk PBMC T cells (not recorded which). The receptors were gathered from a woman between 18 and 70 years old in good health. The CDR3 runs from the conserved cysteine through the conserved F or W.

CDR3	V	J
CASSLGFSGSRQPQHF	TRBV7-8	TRBJ1-5
CASSLGRAGVRGNNEQFF	TRBV5-1	TRBJ2-1
CASSPNLGLAARPYNEQFF	TRBV9	TRBJ2-1
CSVGAGGIYNEQFF	TRBV29-1	TRBJ2-1
CASSPQGGKAYEQYF	TRBV18	TRBJ2-7
CSAIGTGELFF	TRBV20-1	TRBJ2-2
CASSLKGGAEEKLFF	TRBV3-1	TRBJ1-4
CSARVPSGGPRIF	TRBV20-1	TRBJ2-1
CASRHRDRGNSPLHF	TRBV3-1	TRBJ1-6
CATSTGYGYTF	TRBV24-1	TRBJ1-2